Following are 3 T cell receptor beta chains from one sample sequenced in a study of blood T cells in healthy people across ages. A sample-barcoded 5' primer and a J-beta primer mix were used in a second PCR of roughly 7 to 11 cycles. TCRdb re-called the 5' RACE reads through MiXCR, storing one row per CDR3 protein. The sample has just under 550,000 distinct CDR3 sequences; approximately 25% are singletons. The sample was also reused in another study, on T cells of mothers and their children.

Sequencing used blood. Every receptor here comes from a boy between 10 and 17 years old in good health.

This clonotype has just a few counts. V gene TRBV4-1 combines with J gene TRBJ2-5, with D possibly matching TRBD2 (5 bases). The CDR3 extends over 14 amino acids. V lost 9 bases, J lost 1 base, and 15 bases lay in between. Germline CDR1 reads MGHRA; CDR2 reads YSYEKL. CDR3 nucleotide sequence: TGCGCCAGTTCGACAATCGGAGGCCAAGAGACCCAGTACTTC. Translation: CASSTIGGQETQYF.

This clonotype was picked up a small number of times. The V and J genes are TRBV28 and TRBJ2-3; the D gene is possibly TRBD2 (6 bases). The CDR3 runs 15 residues. The ends were cut back, 6 bases at V and 1 base at J, with 14 bases in the middle. Germline values: CDR1 MDHEN, CDR2 SYDVKM. This CDR3 reads CASRPRGWRTDTQYF. The CDR3 nucleotides read TGTGCCAGCAGACCACGGGGGTGGCGCACAGATACGCAGTATTTT.

V is TRBV14 and J is TRBJ2-5, with D uncertain. This CDR3 spans 12 amino acids. Trimming stripped 8 bases from V and 7 bases from J, with 14 bases between. Germline V gene data show CDR1 as SGHDN and CDR2 as FVKESK. CDR3 bases: TGTGCCAGCGCCAGATCCAAGGGGACCCAGTACTTC. It is translated as CASARSKGTQYF.